This TCR beta chain derives from a study of cytomegalovirus exposure and HLA in healthy donors. In regard to this clone: Its antigen is not identified.

Study outcomes and limitations: An analysis that came later showed most CMV-associated TCR beta chains appearing HLA-restricted. Follow-up analysis found HLA locus-dependent TCR association rates, highest for DRB1 and lowest for HLA-C.

This CDR3 is built from 17 residues. The J segment lost 1 base and the V segment lost 5 bases, leaving 11 bases of the junction unmatched. CDR1 is MDHEN and CDR2 is SYDVKM in the germline V gene. Among the donors, all were healthy bone marrow donors. Use of 60 Vbeta and 13 Jbeta primers characterized the PCR. Assay: immunoSEQ multiplex PCR; the TCRdb copy retains only in-frame clones and omits some. This sample has about 110,000 clones, with 80% to 85% found just once. Sequencing was performed on PBMCs. This receptor was obtained from a man in his thirties or forties in good health and CMV-seropositive. The chain couples TRBV28 to TRBJ1-5; 7 bases line up with TRBD1. The CDR3 bases are TGTGCCAGCAGTGGCAGGGGGTTGAGGTTGAGCAATCAGCCCCAGCATTTT. Translation gives CASSGRGLRLSNQPQHF.